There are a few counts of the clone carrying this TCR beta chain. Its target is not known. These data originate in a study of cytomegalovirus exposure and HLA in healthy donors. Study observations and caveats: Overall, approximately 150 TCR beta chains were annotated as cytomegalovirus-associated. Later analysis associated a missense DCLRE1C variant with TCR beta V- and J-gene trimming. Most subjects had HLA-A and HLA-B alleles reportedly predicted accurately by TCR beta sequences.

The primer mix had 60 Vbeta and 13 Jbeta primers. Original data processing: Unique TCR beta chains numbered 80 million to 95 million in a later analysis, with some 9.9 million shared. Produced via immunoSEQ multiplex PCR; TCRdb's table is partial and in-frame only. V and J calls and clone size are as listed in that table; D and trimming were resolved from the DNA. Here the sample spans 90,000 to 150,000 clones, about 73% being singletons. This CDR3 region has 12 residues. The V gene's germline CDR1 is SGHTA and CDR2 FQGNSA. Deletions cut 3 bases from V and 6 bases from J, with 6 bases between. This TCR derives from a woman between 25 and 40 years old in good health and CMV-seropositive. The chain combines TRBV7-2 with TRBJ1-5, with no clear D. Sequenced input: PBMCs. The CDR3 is CASSFAGQPQHF. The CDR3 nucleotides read TGTGCCAGCAGCTTTGCGGGTCAGCCCCAGCATTTT. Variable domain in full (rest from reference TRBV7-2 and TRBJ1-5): GAGVSQSPSNKVTEKGKDVELRCDPISGHTALYWYRQSLGQGLEFLIYFQGNSAPDKSGLPSDRFSAERTGGSVSTLTIQRTQQEDSAVYLCASSFAGQPQHFGDGTRLSIL.